Each of the 23 T cell receptor beta chains below was sequenced from the same sample in a study of cytomegalovirus exposure and HLA in healthy donors (dated by TCRdb to about 2017). Libraries came from the immunoSEQ multiplex PCR assay. For the multiplex PCR, a mixture combining 60 forward primers for TCR Vbeta segments and 13 reverse primers for TCR Jbeta segments was used. Imported from immuneACCESS, the table was reduced by TCRdb to in-frame sequences with V and J called. These copies leave out some clones; in studies compared against another copy, an unresolved V gene accounts for under half, and the cause of the remainder is not known. This sample lists some 240,000 clones; 78% were detected once. The top ten hold less than 4.5% of the sample. Material for sequencing was PBMCs. These receptors all stem from a male donor in good health and CMV-seronegative.

V and J are TRBV7-5 and TRBJ2-7; whether TRBD2, the table's D call, matches the DNA was not checked. TRBV7-5 is tagged as a pseudogene. The length of the CDR3 is 15 residues. The CDR3: CARSLGVNPSYEQYF. For the CDR3, the DNA is TGTGCCAGAAGCTTAGGAGTCAACCCCTCCTACGAGCAGTACTTC.

The chain links TRBV7-9 to TRBJ1-5, with D unclear. The V gene's germline CDR1 is SEHNR and CDR2 FQNEAQ (reference sequence). There are 14 residues in the CDR3. V was cut by 0 bases and J by 0 bases, with 3 bases left in between. CDR3 sequence: CASSLAISNQPQHF. CDR3 sequence (DNA): TGTGCCAGCAGCTTAGCTATTAGCAATCAGCCCCAGCATTTT.

The chain is built from TRBV28 and TRBJ2-1; 12 bases fit TRBD2. This CDR3 has 17 amino acids. Germline V gene lookup returns CDR1 MDHEN and CDR2 SYDVKM. With 5 bases clipped from V and 3 bases from J, the junction kept 8 bases outside the gene matches. CDR3 bases: TGTGCCAGCAGTACCCCCCTAGCGGGAGGGTTCTACAATGAGCAGTTCTTC. Translated: CASSTPLAGGFYNEQFF.

The genes are TRBV28 and TRBJ2-1; 15 positions agree with TRBD2. The CDR3 has 16 amino acids. The germline V gene has CDR1 MDHEN and CDR2 SYDVKM. Trimming took 6 bases from V and 6 from J; bases not matched to a gene: 6. The DNA of the CDR3 is TGTGCCAGCAGCCACGGGACTAGCGGGAGGCGCAATGAGCAGTTCTTC. Translation gives CASSHGTSGRRNEQFF.

This clone appeared a few times. The chain combines TRBV6-1 with TRBJ2-5; TRBD1 matches at 8 bases. The CDR3 consists of 19 residues. After removal of 1 base from V and 1 base from J, the junction contained 14 bases not matched to a gene. Germline lookup yields CDR1 MNHNS and CDR2 SASEGT. As DNA, the CDR3 is TGTGCCAGCAGTGAAGTTTCCCCCGGACAGGGTTTTACCCAAGAGACCCAGTACTTC. It specifies CASSEVSPGQGFTQETQYF.

The J gene is TRBJ2-7, the V gene TRBV5-1, with 9 bases that match TRBD2. V trimming: 5 bases; J trimming: 5 bases; junction bases outside the gene matches: 8. The CDR3 extends over 14 amino acids. Germline V CDR1 and CDR2: SGHRS, YFSETQ. The chain's CDR3 is CASSRLAEGDEQYF. In nucleotides, the CDR3 is TGCGCCAGCAGTAGACTAGCGGAGGGCGACGAGCAGTACTTC.

This clone was observed a handful of times. V and J are TRBV10-3 and TRBJ1-1, with TRBD1 identical over 8 bases. J gave up 5 bases and V 6 bases, and 8 bases lay outside the gene matches. Per the germline V gene, CDR1 is ENHRY and CDR2 is SYGVKD. CDR3 length equals 14 residues. The CDR3 DNA sequence: TGTGCCATCAGAAACGAAGACAGGGGAACTGAAGCTTTCTTT. The encoded protein is CAIRNEDRGTEAFF.

The chain couples TRBV10-3 to TRBJ2-6, with 10 bases identical to TRBD1. The trim removed 4 bases at V and 4 bases at J, leaving 4 bases unmatched. From germline, CDR1 is ENHRY and CDR2 SYGVKD. The CDR3 loop spans 16 amino acids. Here the CDR3 DNA reads TGTGCCATCAGTGGACAGGGGGCGGACGGGGCCAACGTCCTGACTTTC. Translated: CAISGQGADGANVLTF.

The V call is TRBV18, the J call TRBJ2-3; D perhaps matches TRBD2 (6 bases). The length of the CDR3 is 12 residues. With 6 bases removed from V and 6 bases from J, the gap between germline ends came to 10 bases. Germline loops: CDR1 KGHSH, CDR2 LQKENI. The CDR3: CASSPAGDTQYF. In nucleotides, the CDR3 is TGTGCCAGCTCCCCTGCGGGGGATACGCAGTATTTT.

V is TRBV11-3 and J is TRBJ1-3; 8 positions match TRBD1. Germline CDR1 and CDR2: SGHNT and YENEEA. This CDR3 contains 17 residues. The trim removed 3 bases at V and 0 bases at J, leaving 7 bases unmatched. The CDR3 DNA reads TGTGCCAGCAGCTTTGGATGCACAGGGGGCTCTGGAAACACCATATATTTT. Translated, it gives CASSFGCTGGSGNTIYF.

J is TRBJ2-5 and V is TRBV4-1; possibly TRBD2 for D (5 bases). The germline CDR1 and CDR2 sequences are MGHRA and YSYEKL. The V end lost 3 bases, the J end lost 2 bases, and 16 bases lay between the germline ends. The CDR3 contains 16 residues. This CDR3 reads CASSQGASGVQETQYF. The CDR3 DNA reads as TGCGCCAGCAGCCAGGGAGCCAGCGGAGTGCAAGAGACCCAGTACTTC.

The genes are TRBV29-1 and TRBJ1-2; D uncertain. Per germline, CDR1 SQVTM and CDR2 ANQGSEA. V gave up 4 bases and J gave up 8 bases, with 20 bases separating them. The CDR3 loop spans 14 amino acids. The CDR3 spells CSVGKAQAIRGYTF. CDR3 DNA sequence: TGCAGCGTTGGAAAGGCCCAGGCGATTCGGGGCTACACCTTC. The variable domain in full, completed from reference TRBV29-1 and TRBJ1-2, reads SAVISQKPSRDICQRGTSLTIQCQVDSQVTMMFWYRQQPGQSLTLIATANQGSEATYESGFVIDKFPISRPNLTFSTLTVSNMSPEDSSIYLCSVGKAQAIRGYTFGSGTRLTVV.

J is TRBJ2-1 and V is TRBV2; D is unresolved. Trimming shortened V by 8 bases and J by 12 bases, and 20 bases separated the two germline ends. The CDR3 spans 13 residues. Germline-derived CDR1 and CDR2 are SNHLY and FYNNEI. The CDR3 spells CASGRTEVGGQFF. In DNA form, the CDR3 reads TGTGCCAGCGGTCGAACTGAGGTCGGTGGGCAGTTCTTC.

The rearrangement joins TRBV28 to TRBJ1-5; D ambiguous. Germline assignment: CDR1 MDHEN and CDR2 SYDVKM. The CDR3 spans 15 residues. Trimming left V 6 bases short and J 0 bases short, with 12 bases between. The CDR3, as DNA: TGTGCCAGCAGGCGCCTTGAGGGTAGCAATCAGCCCCAGCATTTT. It is translated as CASRRLEGSNQPQHF.

This chain uses TRBV5-1 with TRBJ2-7, with TRBD2 matching 7 bases. Germline V gene sequence: CDR1 SGHRS, CDR2 YFSETQ. The V segment lost 0 bases and the J segment 3 bases; nucleotides outside the gene matches: 3. CDR3 length: 14 residues. CDR3 region: CASSLGGGRYEQYF. The CDR3 DNA follows: TGCGCCAGCAGCTTGGGGGGAGGGCGCTACGAGCAGTACTTC. The entire variable domain, with the rest obtained from reference TRBV5-1 and TRBJ2-7, is as follows: KAGVTQTPRYLIKTRGQQVTLSCSPISGHRSVSWYQQTPGQGLQFLFEYFSETQRNKGNFPGRFSGRQFSNSRSEMNVSTLELGDSALYLCASSLGGGRYEQYFGPGTRLTVT.

The chain combines TRBV5-6 with TRBJ1-1; no clear D gene. The CDR3 runs 11 residues. Germline V gene sequence: CDR1 SGHDT, CDR2 YYEEEE. V was pared by 3 bases and J by 3 bases, with 3 bases between. This chain's CDR3 is CASSSHTEAFF. The CDR3 DNA reads TGTGCCAGCAGCTCTCACACTGAAGCTTTCTTT.

The V call is TRBV19, the J call TRBJ1-2, with D perhaps matching TRBD1 (6 bases). The V end lost 3 bases, the J end lost 2 bases, and 16 bases lay between the germline ends. The CDR3 length is 16 residues. CDR1 and CDR2 from the germline V gene are LNHDA and SQIVND (reference sequence). The CDR3 sequence: CASSIVAGTQNYGYTF. CDR3 nucleotides: TGTGCCAGTAGTATCGTTGCCGGGACACAGAACTATGGCTACACCTTC.

This sequence joins TRBV6-1 and TRBJ2-3, with a possible D match to TRBD1 (6 bases). This CDR3 is 14 amino acids long. Germline values: CDR1 MNHNS, CDR2 SASEGT. The V and J ends lost 1 base and 2 bases respectively, with 7 bases between them. In DNA form, the CDR3 reads TGTGCCAGCAGTGAAGGGACAGTCACAGATACGCAGTATTTT. Amino acid sequence: CASSEGTVTDTQYF.

The chain carries TRBV12-5 and TRBJ2-5; TRBD2 is a possible D gene (6 bases). Trimming stripped 2 bases from V and 4 bases from J, with 17 bases between. CDR1 LGHNT and CDR2 FRNRAP come from the germline V gene. The CDR3 is made up of 16 amino acids. CDR3 sequence reads: CASGLTETAGGETQYF. The DNA for the CDR3 is TGTGCTAGTGGTTTGACTGAGACAGCCGGGGGAGAGACCCAGTACTTC.

This clone was seen more than once but under ten times. The same CDR3 is also encoded by other DNA sequences in this sample. The chain employs TRBV5-1 and TRBJ2-7, with 9 nucleotides matching TRBD1. This CDR3 is built from 13 residues. Unmatched junction bases numbered 1, after V lost 3 bases and J lost 3 bases. Germline-derived CDR1 and CDR2 are SGHRS and YFSETQ. CDR3 sequence: CASSSGQGYEQYF. Written as DNA, the CDR3 is TGCGCCAGCAGCTCGGGACAGGGCTACGAGCAGTACTTC.

There are a few counts of this clone. J is TRBJ1-2 and V is TRBV27; no clear D gene. The germline V gene has CDR1 MNHEY and CDR2 SMNVEV (reference sequence). The length of the CDR3 is 13 residues. Trimming took 0 bases from V and 3 from J, leaving 5 bases between them. CDR3 nucleotides: TGTGCCAGCAGTTTATCACGGGACTATGGCTACACCTTC. Translating it yields CASSLSRDYGYTF.

The chain employs TRBV27 and TRBJ1-2, with D possibly TRBD1 on 5 matching bases. CDR3 size: 15 residues. V was cut by 5 bases and J by 8 bases, with 21 bases left in between. Germline-derived CDR1 and CDR2 are MNHEY and SMNVEV (reference sequence). The CDR3 DNA follows: TGTGCCAGCAGTGTAAGGCCCCTGACAGCTGGCGGCTACACCTTC. Protein: CASSVRPLTAGGYTF.

In the case of this clone: At one of its ends the junction is not consistent with the germline gene, which may arise from a read error. The chain joins TRBV10-3 to TRBJ2-7; possibly TRBD2 for D (7 bases). This CDR3 region has 9 residues. The germline gives CDR1 ENHRY, CDR2 SYGVKD. The CDR3 DNA follows: TGTGCCACCGGGCCGGGGGGCCTCTTC. This codes for CATGPGGLF.